These T cell receptor beta chains were read from a single sample in a study of blood T cell repertoires in COVID-19. Data came from immunoSEQ multiplex PCR; TCRdb stores just in-frame clones and leaves some out. The data show about 340,000 clones, around 83% seen once. The sequencing sample was made of peripheral blood. The source of these receptors is a man under 40 with active or convalescent COVID-19. Both conserved end residues are part of each CDR3. A D gene is named only where the DNA matches it firmly.

CDR3aa | d_gene | v_gene
CAWSVTGTLYGYTF | . | TRBV30
CASSPSDRGKRETQYF | TRBD1 | TRBV5-4
CASSPPYSYEQYF | . | TRBV18
CASRKGTATLKETQYF | TRBD1 | TRBV3-1/TRBV3-2
CAWSVRRSNYGYTF | . | TRBV30
CASSEKGTGYGYTF | TRBD1 | TRBV6-1
CASSPGIMSSYEQYF | . | TRBV28
CASRDGTSGTTDTQYF | TRBD2 | TRBV5-6
CAISENPQGATEAFF | TRBD1 | TRBV10-3
CASSAGQGSNQPQHF | TRBD1 | TRBV4-1
CASSLAGGQGGREQFF | TRBD1 | TRBV5-8
CASSLTAQGAANTGELFF | TRBD1 | TRBV18
CSASRGSLGETQYF | . | TRBV29-1
CASSPRGGSGNTIYF | . | TRBV5-1
CASGLQGYQPQHF | TRBD1 | TRBV2
CASSLDRGRKDYGYTF | TRBD1 | TRBV7-9
CASSQTTGADGYTF | . | TRBV7-9
CASSSLAVFSYEQYF | TRBD2 | TRBV11-3
CASSTRTGGRTDTQYF | TRBD1 | TRBV11-2
CAGTTGPTLNGYTF | . | TRBV21-1
CASSPGLPQDTQYF | . | TRBV7-6
CASSTLAGGGSTDTQYF | TRBD2 | TRBV7-9
CASSPRGEQGFGSYGYTF | TRBD1 | TRBV7-9
CASSLGLNSYNEQFF | . | TRBV7-2
CASSLADPGTGVLPNTEAFF | TRBD1 | TRBV5-1
CASSRQNLMNTEAFF | . | TRBV27
CASSLGRDNEQYF | . | TRBV28
CASSGTSGIGDTQYF | TRBD2 | TRBV9
CSVEDRTASGRPRIDTQYF | TRBD2 | TRBV29-1
CARPLSDTAIKHQDTF | . | TRBV7-2
CASSLSGEKLFF | . | TRBV6-5
CASSFGGGPEAFF | . | TRBV7-6
CASSPRGGPYEQYF | TRBD2 | TRBV5-1
CASSPRWTGGQNEQFF | TRBD1 | TRBV7-2
CAWSVQGLYEQYF | . | TRBV30
CASRPGLAGDDTQYF | TRBD2 | TRBV11-2
CASSPYRATYNEQFF | . | TRBV14
CASSSTGGVSGWANTEAFF | . | TRBV5-8
CASSYSPGVGEKLFF | . | TRBV6-6
CASSQRPSGTGDEKLFF | TRBD1 | TRBV4-2
CASSPPGVMSTDTQYF | . | TRBV18
CASSQDRLRTDTQYF | . | TRBV4-3